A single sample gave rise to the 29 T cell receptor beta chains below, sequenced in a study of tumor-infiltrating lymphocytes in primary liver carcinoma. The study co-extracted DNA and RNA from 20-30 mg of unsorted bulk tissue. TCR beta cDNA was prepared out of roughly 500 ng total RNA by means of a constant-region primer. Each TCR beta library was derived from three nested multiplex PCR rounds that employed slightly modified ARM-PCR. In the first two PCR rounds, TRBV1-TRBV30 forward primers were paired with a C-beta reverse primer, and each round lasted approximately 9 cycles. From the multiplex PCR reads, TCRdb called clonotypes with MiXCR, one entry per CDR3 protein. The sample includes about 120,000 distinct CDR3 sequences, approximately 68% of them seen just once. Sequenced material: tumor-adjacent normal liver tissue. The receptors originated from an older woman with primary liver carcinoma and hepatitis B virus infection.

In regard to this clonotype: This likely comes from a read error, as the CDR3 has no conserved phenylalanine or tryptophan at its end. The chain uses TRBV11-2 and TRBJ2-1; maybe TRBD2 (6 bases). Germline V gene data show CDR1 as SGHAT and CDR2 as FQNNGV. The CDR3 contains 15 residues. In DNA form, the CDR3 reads TGTGCTAGCAGCCAGACTAGTGGAGTTTACAATGAGCAGTTCCTC. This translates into CASSQTSGVYNEQFL.

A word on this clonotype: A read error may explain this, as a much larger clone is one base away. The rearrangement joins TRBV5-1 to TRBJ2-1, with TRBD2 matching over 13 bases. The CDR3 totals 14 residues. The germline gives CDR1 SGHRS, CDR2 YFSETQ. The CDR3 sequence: CASSPGLAGEEQLF. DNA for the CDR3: TGCGCCAGCAGTCCCGGACTAGCGGGGGAGGAGCAGTTATTC.

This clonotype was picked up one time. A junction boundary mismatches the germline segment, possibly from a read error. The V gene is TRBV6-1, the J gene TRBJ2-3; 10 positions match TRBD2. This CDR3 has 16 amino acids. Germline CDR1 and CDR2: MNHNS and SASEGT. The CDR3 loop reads CASKGTSAESGDTQYF. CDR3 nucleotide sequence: TGTGCCAGCAAAGGGACTAGCGCCGAGAGTGGGGATACACAGTATTTT.

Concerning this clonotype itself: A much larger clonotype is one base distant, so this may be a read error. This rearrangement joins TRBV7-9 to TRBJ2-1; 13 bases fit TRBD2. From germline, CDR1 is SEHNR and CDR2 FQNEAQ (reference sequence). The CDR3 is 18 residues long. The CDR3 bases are TGTGTCAGCAGACACTTACTAGCGGGAGGGCCGAAGTTGAATGAGCAGTTCTTC. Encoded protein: CVSRHLLAGGPKLNEQFF. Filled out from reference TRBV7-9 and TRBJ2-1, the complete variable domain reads DTGVSQNPRHKITKRGQNVTFRCDPISEHNRLYWYRQTLGQGPEFLTYFQNEAQLEKSRLLSDRFSAERPKGSFSTLEIQRTEQGDSAMYLCVSRHLLAGGPKLNEQFFGPGTRLTVL.

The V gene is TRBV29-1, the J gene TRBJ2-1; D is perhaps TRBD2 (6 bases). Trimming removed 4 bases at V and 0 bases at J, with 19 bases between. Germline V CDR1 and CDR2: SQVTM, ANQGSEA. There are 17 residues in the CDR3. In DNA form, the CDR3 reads TGCAGCGTTGGAGAGTTCGGCGGGGAGAGCTCCTACAATGAGCAGTTCTTC. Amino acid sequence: CSVGEFGGESSYNEQFF.

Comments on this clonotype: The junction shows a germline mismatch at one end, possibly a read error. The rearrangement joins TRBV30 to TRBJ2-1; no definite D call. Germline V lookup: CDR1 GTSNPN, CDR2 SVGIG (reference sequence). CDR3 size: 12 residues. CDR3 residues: CAWSDRPTLRLF. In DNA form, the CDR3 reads TGTGCCTGGAGTGACCGACCGACCTTGCGGTTATTC.

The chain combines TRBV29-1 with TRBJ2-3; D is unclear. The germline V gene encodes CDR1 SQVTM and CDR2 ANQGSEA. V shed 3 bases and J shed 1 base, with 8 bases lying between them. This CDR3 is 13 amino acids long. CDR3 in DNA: TGCAGCGTTGACGGTGTGGGCACAGATACGCAGTATTTT. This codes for CSVDGVGTDTQYF.

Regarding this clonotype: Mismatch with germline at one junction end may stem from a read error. The DNA of the CDR3 is TGCGCCAGCAGCGGGGACAGACACGATGAGCACTTCTTC. This gives the protein CASSGDRHDEHFF. This rearrangement joins TRBV5-1 to TRBJ2-1, with 7 nucleotides matching TRBD1. CDR3 length: 13 amino acids. The germline V gene encodes CDR1 SGHRS and CDR2 YFSETQ.

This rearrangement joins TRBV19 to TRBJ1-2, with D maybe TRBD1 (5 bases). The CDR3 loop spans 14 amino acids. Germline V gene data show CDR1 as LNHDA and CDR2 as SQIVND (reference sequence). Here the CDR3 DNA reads TGTCTCAGTAGGGGCAAGTTATCTAACTATGGCTACACCTTC. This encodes CLSRGKLSNYGYTF.

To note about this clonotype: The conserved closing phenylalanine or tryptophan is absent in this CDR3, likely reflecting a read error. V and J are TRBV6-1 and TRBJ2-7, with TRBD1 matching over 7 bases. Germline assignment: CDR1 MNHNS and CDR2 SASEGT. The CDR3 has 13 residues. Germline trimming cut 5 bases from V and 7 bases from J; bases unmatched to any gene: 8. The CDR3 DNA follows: TGTGCCAGCAGTCCCCGGACAGGACGGGAGCAGTACCTC. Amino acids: CASSPRTGREQYL.

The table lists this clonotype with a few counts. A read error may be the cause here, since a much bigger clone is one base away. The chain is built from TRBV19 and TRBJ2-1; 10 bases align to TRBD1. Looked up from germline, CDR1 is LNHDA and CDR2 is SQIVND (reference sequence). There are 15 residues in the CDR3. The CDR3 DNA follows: TGTGTCAGTAGTATCAGGACAGGGGGCTACAATGAGCAGTTCTTC. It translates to CVSSIRTGGYNEQFF.

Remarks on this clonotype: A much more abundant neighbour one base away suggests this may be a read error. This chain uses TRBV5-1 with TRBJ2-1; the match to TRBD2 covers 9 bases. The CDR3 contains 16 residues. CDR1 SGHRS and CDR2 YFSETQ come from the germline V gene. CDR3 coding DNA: TGCGCCAGCACCAATAGCGGGGGCAGCTCCTACAATGAGCGGTTCTTC. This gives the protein CASTNSGGSSYNERFF.

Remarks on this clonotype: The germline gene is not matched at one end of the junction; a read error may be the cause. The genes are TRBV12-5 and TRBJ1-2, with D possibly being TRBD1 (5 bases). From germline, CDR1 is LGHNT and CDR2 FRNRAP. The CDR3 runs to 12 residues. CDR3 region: CTSAHGASGYTF. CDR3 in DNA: TGTACTAGTGCCCATGGGGCGAGTGGCTACACCTTC. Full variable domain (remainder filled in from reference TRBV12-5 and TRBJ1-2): DARVTQTPRHKVTEMGQEVTMRCQPILGHNTVFWYRQTMMQGLELLAYFRNRAPLDDSGMPKDRFSAEMPDATLATLKIQPSEPRDSAVYFCTSAHGASGYTFGSGTRLTVV.

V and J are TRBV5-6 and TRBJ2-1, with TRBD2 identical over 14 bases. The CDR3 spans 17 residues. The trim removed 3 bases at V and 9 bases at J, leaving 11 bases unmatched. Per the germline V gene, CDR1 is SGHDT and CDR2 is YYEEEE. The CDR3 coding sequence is TGTGCCAGCAGCTCAAAACCGGGACTAGCGGGAGCAGGTGAGCAGTTCTTC. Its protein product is CASSSKPGLAGAGEQFF.

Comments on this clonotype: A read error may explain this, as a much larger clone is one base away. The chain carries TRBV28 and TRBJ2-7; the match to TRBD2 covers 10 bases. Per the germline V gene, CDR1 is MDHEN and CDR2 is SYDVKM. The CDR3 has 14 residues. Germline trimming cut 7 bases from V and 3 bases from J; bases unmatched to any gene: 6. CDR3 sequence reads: CASKLGTSVYEQYF. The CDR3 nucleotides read TGTGCCAGCAAACTCGGGACTAGCGTCTACGAGCAGTACTTC.

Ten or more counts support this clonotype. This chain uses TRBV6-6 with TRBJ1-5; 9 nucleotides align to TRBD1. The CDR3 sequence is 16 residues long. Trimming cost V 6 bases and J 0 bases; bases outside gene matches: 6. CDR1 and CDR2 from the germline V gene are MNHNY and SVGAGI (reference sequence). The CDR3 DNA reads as TGTGCCAGCAGGGCTACAGGGGGCGATAGCAATCAGCCCCAGCATTTT. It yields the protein CASRATGGDSNQPQHF.

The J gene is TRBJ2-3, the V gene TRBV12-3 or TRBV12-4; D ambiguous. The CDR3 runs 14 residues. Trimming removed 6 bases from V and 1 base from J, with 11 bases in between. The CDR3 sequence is CASSRTSGTDTQYF. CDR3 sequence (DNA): TGTGCCAGCAGCCGGACCAGCGGCACAGATACGCAGTATTTT.

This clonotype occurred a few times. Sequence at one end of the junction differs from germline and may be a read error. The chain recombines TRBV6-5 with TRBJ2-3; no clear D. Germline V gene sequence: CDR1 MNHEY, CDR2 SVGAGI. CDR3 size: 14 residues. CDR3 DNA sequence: TGTGTCAGCAGTGTCAGCAGGACCACAGATAGGCAGTATTTT. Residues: CVSSVSRTTDRQYF.

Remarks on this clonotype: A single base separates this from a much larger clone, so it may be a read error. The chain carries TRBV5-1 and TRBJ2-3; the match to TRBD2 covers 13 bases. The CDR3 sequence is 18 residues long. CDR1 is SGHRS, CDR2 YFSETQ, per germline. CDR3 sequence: CDSSLLAGGPTSTDTQYF. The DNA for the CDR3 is TGCGACAGCAGCCTACTAGCGGGAGGGCCTACTAGCACAGATACGCAGTATTTT.

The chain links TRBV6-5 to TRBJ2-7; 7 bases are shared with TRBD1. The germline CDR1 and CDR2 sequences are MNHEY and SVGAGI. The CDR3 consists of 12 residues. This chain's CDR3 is CVSRQGSYEQYF. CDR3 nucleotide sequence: TGTGTCAGTAGACAGGGCTCCTACGAGCAGTACTTC.

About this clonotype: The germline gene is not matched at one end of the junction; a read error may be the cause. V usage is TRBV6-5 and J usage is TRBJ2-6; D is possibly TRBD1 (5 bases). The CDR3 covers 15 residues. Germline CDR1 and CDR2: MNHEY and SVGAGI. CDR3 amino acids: CASSQTTSGANILTF. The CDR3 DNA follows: TGTGCGAGCAGTCAAACAACCTCTGGGGCCAATATCCTGACTTTC.

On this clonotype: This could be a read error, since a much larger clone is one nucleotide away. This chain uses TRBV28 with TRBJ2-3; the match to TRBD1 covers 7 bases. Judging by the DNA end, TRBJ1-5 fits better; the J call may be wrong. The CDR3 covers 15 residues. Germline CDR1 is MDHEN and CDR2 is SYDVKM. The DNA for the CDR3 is TGTGCCAGCAGTTTCAGGACGGGAGGGACAGATACGCAGCATTTT. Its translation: CASSFRTGGTDTQHF.

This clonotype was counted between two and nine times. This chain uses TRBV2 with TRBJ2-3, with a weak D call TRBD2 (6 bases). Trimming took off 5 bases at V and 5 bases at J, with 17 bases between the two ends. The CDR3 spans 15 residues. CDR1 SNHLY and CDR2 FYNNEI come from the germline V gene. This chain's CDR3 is CASSYSSAGGDTQYF. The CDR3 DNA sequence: TGTGCCAGCAGTTATTCTAGCGCGGGCGGAGATACGCAGTATTTT. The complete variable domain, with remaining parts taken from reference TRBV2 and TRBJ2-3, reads EPEVTQTPSHQVTQMGQEVILRCVPISNHLYFYWYRQILGQKVEFLVSFYNNEISEKSEIFDDQFSVERPDGSNFTLKIRSTKLEDSAMYFCASSYSSAGGDTQYFGPGTRLTVL.

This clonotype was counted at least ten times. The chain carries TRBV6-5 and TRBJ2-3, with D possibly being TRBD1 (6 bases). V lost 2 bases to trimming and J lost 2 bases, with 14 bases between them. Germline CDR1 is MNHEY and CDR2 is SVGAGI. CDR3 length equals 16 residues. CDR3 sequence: CASSYGRDTHTDTQYF. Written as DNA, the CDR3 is TGTGCCAGCAGTTACGGTCGGGACACGCACACAGATACGCAGTATTTT.

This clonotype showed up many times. The DNA for the CDR3 is TGTGCCAGCAGTTCACTAGGTCGCGAGCAGTTCTTC. It is translated as CASSSLGREQFF. V is TRBV12-3 or TRBV12-4 and J is TRBJ2-1, with TRBD2 as a possible D gene (5 bases). The CDR3 runs 12 residues. Between the trimmed V and J ends, which lost 4 bases and 10 bases, there was a span of 11 bases.

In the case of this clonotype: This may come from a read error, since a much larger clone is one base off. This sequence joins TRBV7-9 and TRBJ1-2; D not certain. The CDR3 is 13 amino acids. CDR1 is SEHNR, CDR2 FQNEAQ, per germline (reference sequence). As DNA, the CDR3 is TGTGCCAGCAGCCCCGGACGGAGCTATGACTACACCTTC. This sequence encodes CASSPGRSYDYTF.

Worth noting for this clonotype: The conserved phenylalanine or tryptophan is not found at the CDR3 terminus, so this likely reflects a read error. CDR3 loop: CASSLVGTSGKGGSSYNEQFS. The CDR3 bases are TGCGCCAGCAGCTTGGTAGGGACTAGCGGAAAAGGGGGAAGCTCCTACAATGAGCAGTTCTCC. This chain connects TRBV5-4 to TRBJ2-1; 11 bases are shared with TRBD2. CDR1 and CDR2 (germline): SGHNT, YYREEE (reference sequence). The CDR3 has 21 residues.

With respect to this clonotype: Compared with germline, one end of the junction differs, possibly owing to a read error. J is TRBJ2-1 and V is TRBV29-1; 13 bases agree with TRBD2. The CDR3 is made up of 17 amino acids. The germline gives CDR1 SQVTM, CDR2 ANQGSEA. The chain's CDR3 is CSKGLRGTSGNYIEQLF. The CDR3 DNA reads TGCAGCAAGGGACTCAGAGGGACTAGCGGGAACTACATTGAGCAGCTCTTC.

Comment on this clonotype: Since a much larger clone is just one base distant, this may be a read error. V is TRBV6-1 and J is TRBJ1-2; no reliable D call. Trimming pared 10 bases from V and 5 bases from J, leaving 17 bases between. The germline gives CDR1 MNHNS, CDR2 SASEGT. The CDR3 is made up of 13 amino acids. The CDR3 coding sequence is TGTGCCAACGGTGTAACAGAGGAATATGGCTACACCTTC. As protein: CANGVTEEYGYTF.